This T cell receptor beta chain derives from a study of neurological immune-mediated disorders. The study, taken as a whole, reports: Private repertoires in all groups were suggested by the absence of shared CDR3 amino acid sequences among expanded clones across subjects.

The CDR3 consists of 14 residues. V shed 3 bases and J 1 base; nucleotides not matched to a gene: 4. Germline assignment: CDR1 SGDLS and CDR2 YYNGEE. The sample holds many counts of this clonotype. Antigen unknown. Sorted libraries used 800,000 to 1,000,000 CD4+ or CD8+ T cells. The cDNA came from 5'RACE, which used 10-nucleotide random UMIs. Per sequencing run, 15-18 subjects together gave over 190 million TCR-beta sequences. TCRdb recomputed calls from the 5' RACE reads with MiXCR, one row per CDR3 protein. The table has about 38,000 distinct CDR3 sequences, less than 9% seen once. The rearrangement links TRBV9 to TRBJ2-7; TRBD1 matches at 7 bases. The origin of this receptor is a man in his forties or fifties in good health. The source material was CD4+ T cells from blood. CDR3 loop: CASSARTGSYEQYF. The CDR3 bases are TGTGCCAGCAGCGCCCGGACAGGATCCTACGAGCAGTACTTC.